This record covers a single T cell receptor (beta chain). The antigen remains unidentified. The data originate from a study of cytomegalovirus exposure and HLA in healthy donors. Study-wide points: Later work associated over 15,000 TCR beta sequences with HLA alleles at 0.05 false discovery rate.

Primers: 60 Vbeta forward and 13 Jbeta reverse. Using immunoSEQ multiplex PCR, the repertoire was profiled, and TCRdb retains in-frame clones only, with some absent. The table has approximately 70,000 clones, roughly 74% seen once. The V and J ends lost 2 bases and 7 bases respectively, with 9 bases between them. This CDR3 contains 13 residues. The germline CDR1 and CDR2 sequences are SGHDN and FVKESK. This chain connects TRBV14 to TRBJ1-5; D is perhaps TRBD1 (5 bases). Sequences were obtained from PBMCs. The sequence derives from a human donor in good health. CDR3 nucleotides: TGTGCCAGCAGCCAACAGGGTAGCCAGCCCCAGCATTTT. This gives the protein CASSQQGSQPQHF.